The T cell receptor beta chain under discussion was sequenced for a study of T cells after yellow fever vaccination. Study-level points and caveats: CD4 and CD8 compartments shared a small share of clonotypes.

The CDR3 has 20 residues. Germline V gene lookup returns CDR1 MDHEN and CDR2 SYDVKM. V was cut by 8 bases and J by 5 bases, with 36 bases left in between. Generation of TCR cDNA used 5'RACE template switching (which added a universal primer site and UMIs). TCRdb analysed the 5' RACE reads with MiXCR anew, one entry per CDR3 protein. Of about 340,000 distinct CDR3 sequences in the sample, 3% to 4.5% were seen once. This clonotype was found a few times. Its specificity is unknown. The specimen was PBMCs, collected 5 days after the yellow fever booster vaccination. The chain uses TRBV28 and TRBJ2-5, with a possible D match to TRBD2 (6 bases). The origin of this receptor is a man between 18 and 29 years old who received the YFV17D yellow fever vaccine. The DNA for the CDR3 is TGTGCCAGCTCGTTTATCCACGGAGCGGGCAGTGTATACCCTTTGGAGACCCAGTACTTC. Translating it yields CASSFIHGAGSVYPLETQYF.